These 7 T cell receptor beta chains were sequenced from one sample in a study of T-cell reconstitution after alpha-beta-depleted transplantation in children. Preparing the TCRbeta library involved the use of unique molecular identifiers. Each CDR3 protein gets one entry after TCRdb re-called the PCR reads with MiXCR. Among over 450,000 distinct CDR3 sequences listed, roughly a tenth were seen once. Sequencing was performed on PBMCs, taken before TCRalphabeta/CD19-depleted stem cell transplant. The receptors were sampled from a child under 10 years old with inherited bone marrow failure, due to receive a stem cell transplant.

This clonotype was picked up a small number of times. The rearrangement joins TRBV6-2 or TRBV6-3 to TRBJ2-1, with 7 bases lining up with TRBD1. CDR3 length: 16 amino acids. V lost 6 bases, J lost 1 base, and 9 bases stayed unmatched. The germline V gene encodes CDR1 MNHEY and CDR2 SVGEGT. The CDR3 DNA reads as TGTGCCAGCAGCCCAAGCCCGACAGGGTCCTACAATGAGCAGTTCTTC. Translation: CASSPSPTGSYNEQFF.

The chain employs TRBV19 and TRBJ2-3; D perhaps matches TRBD2 (5 bases). The V gene's germline CDR1 is LNHDA and CDR2 SQIVND (reference sequence). V was trimmed by 11 bases and J by 3 bases, leaving 27 bases between them. The length of the CDR3 is 17 residues. The CDR3 sequence: CAASRESRVYGTDTQYF. The CDR3 DNA sequence: TGTGCCGCCTCGAGGGAATCGCGGGTCTACGGGACAGATACGCAGTATTTT.

This clonotype was detected ten times or more. The CDR3 bases are TGCGCCAGCAGCCAGGGCCTTGGGGGAGTCAGCACAGATACGCAGTATTTT. This codes for CASSQGLGGVSTDTQYF. V gene TRBV4-3 combines with J gene TRBJ2-3; either TRBD1 or TRBD2 may fit D (5 bases each). V was trimmed by 3 bases and J by 0 bases, leaving 16 bases between them. The CDR3 loop spans 17 amino acids. Germline CDR1 reads LGHNA; CDR2 reads YSLEER.

Comments on this clonotype: A much more abundant neighbour one base away suggests this may be a read error. This chain uses TRBV5-1 with TRBJ2-2; possibly TRBD2 for D (5 bases). Germline-derived CDR1 and CDR2 are SGHRS and YFSETQ. The CDR3 has 13 residues. CDR3 coding DNA: TGCGCCAGCAGCCCGGACGTAGCCGGGGAGCCGTTTTTT. This sequence encodes CASSPDVAGEPFF.

The sample holds many counts of this clonotype. J is TRBJ2-3 and V is TRBV5-1; no firm D call. Germline V gene sequence: CDR1 SGHRS, CDR2 YFSETQ. The V gene lost 0 bases and the J gene lost 2 bases, with 7 bases spanning the gap. The CDR3 extends over 14 amino acids. The CDR3 spells CASSLGANTDTQYF. CDR3 in DNA: TGCGCCAGCAGCTTGGGGGCCAACACAGATACGCAGTATTTT.

In this sample, this clonotype turned up many times. The chain uses TRBV10-3 and TRBJ1-5, with no clear D. Germline V gives CDR1 ENHRY, CDR2 SYGVKD. Trimming removed 0 bases at V and 0 bases at J, with 12 bases between. There are 17 residues in the CDR3. The CDR3 is CAISESHALYSNQPQHF. CDR3 DNA: TGTGCCATCAGTGAGTCTCATGCCCTATATAGCAATCAGCCCCAGCATTTT.

This clonotype was detected ten times or more. The V and J genes are TRBV5-1 and TRBJ2-5; 10 bases line up with TRBD1. The CDR3 is made up of 15 amino acids. CDR1 and CDR2 (germline): SGHRS, YFSETQ. V shed 0 bases and J 4 bases; nucleotides not matched to a gene: 3. As DNA, the CDR3 is TGCGCCAGCAGCTTGGGGACAGGGGGGGGAGAGACCCAGTACTTC. Translation gives CASSLGTGGGETQYF.